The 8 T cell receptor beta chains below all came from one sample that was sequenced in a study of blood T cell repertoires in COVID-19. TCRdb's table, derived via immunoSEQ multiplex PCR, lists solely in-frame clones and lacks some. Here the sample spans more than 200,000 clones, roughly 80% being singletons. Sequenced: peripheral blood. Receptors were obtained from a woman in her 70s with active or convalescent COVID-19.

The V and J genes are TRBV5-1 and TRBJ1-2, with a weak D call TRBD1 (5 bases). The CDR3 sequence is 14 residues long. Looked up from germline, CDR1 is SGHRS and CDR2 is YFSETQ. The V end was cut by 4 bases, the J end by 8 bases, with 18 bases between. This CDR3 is CASSPNDSPSGYTF. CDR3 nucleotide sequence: TGCGCCAGCAGCCCGAATGACAGTCCGAGCGGCTACACCTTC.

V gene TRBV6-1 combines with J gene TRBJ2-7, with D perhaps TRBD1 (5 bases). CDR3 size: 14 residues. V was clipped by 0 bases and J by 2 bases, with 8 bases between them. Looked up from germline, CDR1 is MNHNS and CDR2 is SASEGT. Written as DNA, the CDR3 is TGTGCCAGCAGTGAAGCGGGGCAGACCTACGAGCAGTACTTC. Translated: CASSEAGQTYEQYF.

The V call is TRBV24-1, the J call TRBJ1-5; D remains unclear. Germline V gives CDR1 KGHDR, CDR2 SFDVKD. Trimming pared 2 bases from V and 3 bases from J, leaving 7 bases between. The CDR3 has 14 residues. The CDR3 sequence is CATSDSHFNQPQHF. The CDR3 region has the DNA TGTGCCACCAGTGATTCCCACTTCAATCAGCCCCAGCATTTT.

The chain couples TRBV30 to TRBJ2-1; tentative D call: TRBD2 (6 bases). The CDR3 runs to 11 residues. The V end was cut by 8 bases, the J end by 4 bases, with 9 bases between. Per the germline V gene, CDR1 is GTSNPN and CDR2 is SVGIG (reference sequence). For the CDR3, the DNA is TGTGCCATAGCGGTATACAATGAGCAGTTCTTC. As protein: CAIAVYNEQFF.

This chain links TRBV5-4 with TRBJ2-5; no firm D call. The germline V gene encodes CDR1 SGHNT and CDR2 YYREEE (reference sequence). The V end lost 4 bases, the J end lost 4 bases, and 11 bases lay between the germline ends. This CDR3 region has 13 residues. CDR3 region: CASSADSRETQYF. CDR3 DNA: TGTGCCAGCAGCGCCGATAGCAGAGAGACCCAGTACTTC.

CDR3 in amino acids: CAIAIQVGTEAFF. The CDR3 nucleotides are TGTGCCATCGCGATTCAGGTAGGCACTGAAGCTTTCTTT. The V gene is TRBV10-3, the J gene TRBJ1-1; D call uncertain. The CDR3 spans 13 residues. V was pared by 8 bases and J by 4 bases, with 14 bases between. The V gene's germline CDR1 is ENHRY and CDR2 SYGVKD.

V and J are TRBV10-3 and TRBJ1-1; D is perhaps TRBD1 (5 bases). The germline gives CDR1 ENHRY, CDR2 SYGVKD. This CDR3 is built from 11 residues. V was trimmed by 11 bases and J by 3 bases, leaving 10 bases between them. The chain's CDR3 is CAAGPDTEAFF. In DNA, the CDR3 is TGTGCCGCGGGACCCGACACTGAAGCTTTCTTT.

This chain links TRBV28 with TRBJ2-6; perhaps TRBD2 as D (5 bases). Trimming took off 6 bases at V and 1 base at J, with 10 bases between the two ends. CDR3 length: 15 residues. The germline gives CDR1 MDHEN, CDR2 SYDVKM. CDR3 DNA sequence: TGTGCCAGCAGGCCCCCGGGGTCTGGGGCCAACGTCCTGACTTTC. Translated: CASRPPGSGANVLTF.